The following is a T cell receptor beta chain sequence with its context. Trimming left V 7 bases short and J 2 bases short, with 18 bases between. The V gene's germline CDR1 is MNHEY and CDR2 SMNVEV (reference sequence). The CDR3 is made up of 16 amino acids. This sample stems from a study of blood T cell repertoires in COVID-19. Background on the study: Collection of acute and convalescent COVID-19 samples took place in the United States, Italy and Spain.

Measured with immunoSEQ multiplex PCR; TCRdb has only the in-frame clones, and not every one. The sample yields around 210,000 clones, roughly 88% seen once. The V gene is TRBV27, the J gene TRBJ1-5; perhaps TRBD1 as D (5 bases). The origin of this receptor is a man between 18 and 35 years old with active or convalescent COVID-19. The sequencing input was peripheral blood. In DNA form, the CDR3 reads TGTGCCAGCAAGCCCTTGGGCAGGGAAGGCAATCAGCCCCAGCATTTT. Translated, it gives CASKPLGREGNQPQHF.